The next 12 T cell receptor beta chains were all read from a single sample in a study of OX40 agonist ivuxolimab in advanced cancers. Data came from immunoSEQ multiplex PCR; TCRdb stores just in-frame clones and leaves some out. Altogether nearly 60,000 clones are present, about 81% being singletons, with the ten largest covering approximately 0.7%. This material consisted of CD4+ or CD8+ T cells sorted from blood, taken in a trial of the OX40 agonist ivuxolimab. The receptors originated from an adult with an advanced solid tumor such as melanoma, head and neck, liver or kidney cancer.

Only one count was recorded for this clone. V is TRBV19 and J is TRBJ2-7; D possibly uses TRBD1 or TRBD2 (6 bases each). Trimming took 5 bases from V and 3 from J, leaving 17 bases between them. The CDR3 covers 15 residues. Per the germline V gene, CDR1 is LNHDA and CDR2 is SQIVND (reference sequence). CDR3 region: CASSPGGSPIYEQYF. CDR3 coding DNA: TGTGCCAGTAGTCCCGGGGGCAGCCCCATCTACGAGCAGTACTTC.

The chain combines TRBV14 with TRBJ1-6; D is ambiguous. The CDR3 contains 18 residues. Germline CDR1 reads SGHDN; CDR2 reads FVKESK. V was trimmed by 0 bases and J by 6 bases, leaving 18 bases between them. CDR3 nucleotide sequence: TGTGCCAGCAGCCAAGATATAGGTGGAGCTTTTGGTAATTCACCCCTCCACTTT. It translates to CASSQDIGGAFGNSPLHF.

The chain joins TRBV2 to TRBJ1-6; D ambiguous. Per the germline V gene, CDR1 is SNHLY and CDR2 is FYNNEI. Trimming pared 3 bases from V and 7 bases from J, leaving 13 bases between. The CDR3 consists of 15 residues. The CDR3 DNA reads TGTGCCAGCAGTGAGCTTACGGTTTTGAATTCACCCCTCCACTTT. This codes for CASSELTVLNSPLHF.

The chain links TRBV6-6 to TRBJ2-3, with D possibly TRBD2 on 5 matching bases. Trimming took 6 bases from V and 0 from J, leaving 13 bases between them. The CDR3 totals 15 residues. Germline values: CDR1 MNHNY, CDR2 SVGAGI (reference sequence). The CDR3 DNA is TGTGCCAGCAGCAAGAGCGGACCTAGCACAGATACGCAGTATTTT. This sequence encodes CASSKSGPSTDTQYF.

This clone was seen a handful of times. This chain uses TRBV5-1 with TRBJ2-5, with unresolved D. CDR1 SGHRS and CDR2 YFSETQ come from the germline V gene. The CDR3 runs to 14 residues. V lost 3 bases, J lost 1 base, and 10 bases lay in between. Here the CDR3 DNA reads TGCGCCAGCAGCTCGTTAGAGGCCCAAGAGACCCAGTACTTC. Translating gives CASSSLEAQETQYF.

CDR3 loop: CAISGTGSYEQYF. CDR3 in DNA: TGTGCCATCAGTGGGACAGGTTCCTACGAGCAGTACTTC. This rearrangement joins TRBV10-3 to TRBJ2-7; 7 nucleotides match TRBD1. V lost 4 bases, J lost 1 base, and 1 base stayed unmatched. The germline gives CDR1 ENHRY, CDR2 SYGVKD. CDR3 length: 13 residues.

The genes are TRBV7-8 and TRBJ2-5; 10 nucleotides line up with TRBD2. This CDR3 comprises 16 residues. Germline CDR1 is SGHVS and CDR2 is FQNEAQ. The trim removed 0 bases at V and 5 bases at J, leaving 6 bases unmatched. The CDR3 region is CASSLAIAGGGETQYF. CDR3 bases: TGTGCCAGCAGCTTAGCGATAGCGGGGGGCGGGGAGACCCAGTACTTC.

This rearrangement joins TRBV16 to TRBJ1-2; the D gene is possibly TRBD1 (6 bases). This CDR3 has 15 amino acids. The ends were cut back, 2 bases at V and 4 bases at J, with 14 bases in the middle. From germline, CDR1 is KGHSY and CDR2 FQNENV. CDR3 sequence reads: CASSQAGALTYGYTF. The DNA of the CDR3 is TGTGCCAGCAGCCAAGCAGGGGCACTTACCTATGGCTACACCTTC.

The chain has TRBV19 and TRBJ1-2; 7 bases align to TRBD1. Per germline, CDR1 LNHDA and CDR2 SQIVND (reference sequence). The J segment lost 5 bases and the V segment lost 3 bases, leaving 9 bases of the junction unmatched. The CDR3 consists of 15 residues. The CDR3 protein is CASSIDRAPRYGYTF. The CDR3, as DNA: TGTGCCAGTAGTATTGACAGGGCACCACGATATGGCTACACCTTC.

This chain connects TRBV19 to TRBJ2-3; 9 bases are a match to TRBD2. The CDR3 length is 14 residues. J lost 8 bases, V lost 7 bases, and 10 bases had no gene match. Germline CDR1 reads LNHDA; CDR2 reads SQIVND (reference sequence). The CDR3, as DNA: TGTGCCAGTACCCCGGGACTAGCATCAAGTACGCAGTATTTT. It is translated as CASTPGLASSTQYF.

This clone was recorded only once. CDR3 residues: CASRPGTVNEKLFF. In DNA form, the CDR3 reads TGTGCCAGCAGGCCCGGGACAGTGAATGAAAAACTGTTTTTT. J is TRBJ1-4 and V is TRBV2; 7 bases map to TRBD1. This CDR3 has 14 amino acids. Germline CDR1 reads SNHLY; CDR2 reads FYNNEI. V was pared by 6 bases and J by 5 bases, with 6 bases of the junction left unmatched.

The chain uses TRBV5-1 and TRBJ2-5, with TRBD1 matching over 9 bases. Germline V gene sequence: CDR1 SGHRS, CDR2 YFSETQ. V was pared by 4 bases and J by 0 bases, with 4 bases of the junction left unmatched. This CDR3 region has 15 residues. The chain's CDR3 is CASSRGTGYQETQYF. The CDR3 DNA reads as TGCGCCAGCAGCCGGGGGACAGGGTACCAAGAGACCCAGTACTTC. Filled out from reference TRBV5-1 and TRBJ2-5, the complete variable domain reads KAGVTQTPRYLIKTRGQQVTLSCSPISGHRSVSWYQQTPGQGLQFLFEYFSETQRNKGNFPGRFSGRQFSNSRSEMNVSTLELGDSALYLCASSRGTGYQETQYFGPGTRLLVL.